A single sample is the source of the 5 T cell receptor beta chains below, sequenced in a study of blood T cell repertoires in COVID-19. Generated by immunoSEQ multiplex PCR, the TCRdb table keeps only in-frame clones and is missing some. The data contain 280,000 or so clones, just under 90% of them singletons. The sample consisted of PBMCs or T cells enriched from blood (not recorded which). These receptors originate from a woman in her forties or fifties who had been exposed to COVID-19.

The chain recombines TRBV7-9 with TRBJ2-5; TRBD2 matches 14 bases. CDR1 is SEHNR, CDR2 FQNEAQ, per germline (reference sequence). V trimming: 5 bases; J trimming: 1 base; junction bases outside the gene matches: 3. This CDR3 contains 16 residues. CDR3 nucleotide sequence: TGTGCCAGCAGCCAGGGACTAGCGGGGGCCCAAGAGACCCAGTACTTC. It is translated as CASSQGLAGAQETQYF. The full variable domain, with the rest looked up from reference TRBV7-9 and TRBJ2-5, is DTGVSQNPRHKITKRGQNVTFRCDPISEHNRLYWYRQTLGQGPEFLTYFQNEAQLEKSRLLSDRFSAERPKGSFSTLEIQRTEQGDSAMYLCASSQGLAGAQETQYFGPGTRLLVL.

The V call is TRBV30, the J call TRBJ1-6; no definite D call. Between the trimmed V and J ends, which lost 0 bases and 6 bases, there was a span of 12 bases. From germline, CDR1 is GTSNPN and CDR2 SVGIG (reference sequence). The length of the CDR3 is 15 residues. CDR3 protein: CAWSVRGLGNSPLHF. CDR3 nucleotide sequence: TGTGCCTGGAGTGTACGAGGTTTGGGTAATTCACCCCTCCACTTT.

This clone was seen a single time. This chain uses TRBV5-5 with TRBJ1-2; 9 positions agree with TRBD1. Unmatched junction bases numbered 7, after V lost 0 bases and J lost 7 bases. The CDR3 has 15 residues. Germline V gene data show CDR1 as SGHKS and CDR2 as YYEKEE (reference sequence). CDR3 in amino acids: CASSLGQGGVFGYTF. CDR3 in DNA: TGTGCCAGCAGCTTGGGACAGGGGGGCGTTTTTGGCTACACCTTC.

This sequence joins TRBV28 and TRBJ2-3; 12 bases map to TRBD2. This CDR3 is built from 16 residues. V was pared by 3 bases and J by 4 bases, with 5 bases of the junction left unmatched. Germline V gene sequence: CDR1 MDHEN, CDR2 SYDVKM. Here the CDR3 reads CASSLASGGVADTQYF. CDR3 sequence (DNA): TGTGCCAGCAGTTTGGCTAGCGGGGGGGTGGCAGATACGCAGTATTTT. Together with reference TRBV28 and TRBJ2-3, the CDR3 gives the full variable domain: DVKVTQSSRYLVKRTGEKVFLECVQDMDHENMFWYRQDPGLGLRLIYFSYDVKMKEKGDIPEGYSVSREKKERFSLILESASTNQTSMYLCASSLASGGVADTQYFGPGTRLTVL.

The rearrangement links TRBV2 to TRBJ1-4, with 9 bases matching TRBD1. Trimming removed 2 bases from V and 7 bases from J; junction bases left unmatched: 5. The CDR3 spans 15 residues. CDR1 SNHLY and CDR2 FYNNEI come from the germline V gene. The CDR3 nucleotides are TGTGCCAGCAGTGAACGGACAGGGGATTTTGAAAAACTGTTTTTT. Its protein is CASSERTGDFEKLFF.